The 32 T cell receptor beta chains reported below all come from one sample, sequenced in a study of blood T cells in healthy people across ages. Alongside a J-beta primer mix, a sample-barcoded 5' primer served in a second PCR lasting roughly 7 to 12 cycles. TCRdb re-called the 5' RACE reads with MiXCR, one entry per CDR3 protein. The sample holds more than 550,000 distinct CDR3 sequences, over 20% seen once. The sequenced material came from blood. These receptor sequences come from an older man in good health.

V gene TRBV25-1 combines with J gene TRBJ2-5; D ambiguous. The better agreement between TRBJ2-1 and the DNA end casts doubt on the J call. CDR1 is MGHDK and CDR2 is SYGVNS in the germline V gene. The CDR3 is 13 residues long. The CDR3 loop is CASSRTASNEQFF. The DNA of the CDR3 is TGTGCCAGCAGTCGAACCGCAAGCAATGAGCAGTTCTTC.

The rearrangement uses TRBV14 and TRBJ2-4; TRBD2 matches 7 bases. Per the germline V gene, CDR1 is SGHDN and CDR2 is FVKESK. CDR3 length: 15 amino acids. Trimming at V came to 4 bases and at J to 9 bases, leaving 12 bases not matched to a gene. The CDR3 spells CASSPTGREGSIQYF. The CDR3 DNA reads TGTGCCAGCAGCCCCACAGGCAGGGAGGGAAGCATTCAGTACTTC.

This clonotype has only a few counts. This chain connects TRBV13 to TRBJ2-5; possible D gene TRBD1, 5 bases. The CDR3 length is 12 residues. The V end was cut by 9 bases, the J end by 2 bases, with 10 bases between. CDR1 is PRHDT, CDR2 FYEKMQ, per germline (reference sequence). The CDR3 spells CASGARQETQYF. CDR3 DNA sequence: TGTGCCAGTGGGGCTCGGCAAGAGACCCAGTACTTC.

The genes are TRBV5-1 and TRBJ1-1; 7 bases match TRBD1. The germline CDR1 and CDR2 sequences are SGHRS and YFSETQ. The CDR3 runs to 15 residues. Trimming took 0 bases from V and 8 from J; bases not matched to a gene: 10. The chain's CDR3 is CASSLGSGGGTEAFF. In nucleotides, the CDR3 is TGCGCCAGCAGCTTGGGTTCAGGGGGGGGCACCGAAGCTTTCTTT. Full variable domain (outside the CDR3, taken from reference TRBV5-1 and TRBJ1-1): KAGVTQTPRYLIKTRGQQVTLSCSPISGHRSVSWYQQTPGQGLQFLFEYFSETQRNKGNFPGRFSGRQFSNSRSEMNVSTLELGDSALYLCASSLGSGGGTEAFFGQGTRLTVV.

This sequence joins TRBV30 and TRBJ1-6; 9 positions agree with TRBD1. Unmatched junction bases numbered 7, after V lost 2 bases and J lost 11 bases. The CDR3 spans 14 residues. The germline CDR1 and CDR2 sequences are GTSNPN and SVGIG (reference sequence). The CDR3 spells CAWSNRGRTAPLHF. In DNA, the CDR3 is TGTGCCTGGAGTAACAGGGGGCGGACCGCACCCCTCCACTTT.

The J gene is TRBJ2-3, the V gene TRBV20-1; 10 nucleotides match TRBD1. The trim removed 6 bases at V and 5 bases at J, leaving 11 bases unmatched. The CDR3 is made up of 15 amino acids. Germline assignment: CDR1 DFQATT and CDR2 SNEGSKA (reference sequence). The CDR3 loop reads CSAKTGGGSVDTQYF. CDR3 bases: TGCAGTGCCAAGACAGGGGGCGGAAGTGTAGATACGCAGTATTTT.

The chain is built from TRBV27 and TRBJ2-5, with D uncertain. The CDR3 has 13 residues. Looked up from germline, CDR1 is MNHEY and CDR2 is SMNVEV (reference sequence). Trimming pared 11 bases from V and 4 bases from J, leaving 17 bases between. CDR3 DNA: TGTGCCCGGCCCCCTACATCGCCAGAGACCCAGTACTTC. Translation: CARPPTSPETQYF.

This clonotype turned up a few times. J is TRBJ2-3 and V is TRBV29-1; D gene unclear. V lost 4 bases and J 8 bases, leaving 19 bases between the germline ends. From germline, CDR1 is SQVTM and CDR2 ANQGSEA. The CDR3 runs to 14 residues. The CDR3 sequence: CSVVEGLTDGTQYF. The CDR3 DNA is TGCAGCGTTGTAGAAGGTCTCACAGATGGTACGCAGTATTTT.

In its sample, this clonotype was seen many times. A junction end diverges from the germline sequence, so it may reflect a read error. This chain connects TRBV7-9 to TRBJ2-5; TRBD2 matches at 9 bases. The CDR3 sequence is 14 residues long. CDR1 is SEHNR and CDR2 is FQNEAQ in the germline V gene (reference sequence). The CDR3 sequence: CASSSTSGQETQYF. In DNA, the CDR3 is TGCGCCAGCAGCTCGACTAGCGGTCAAGAGACCCAGTACTTC.

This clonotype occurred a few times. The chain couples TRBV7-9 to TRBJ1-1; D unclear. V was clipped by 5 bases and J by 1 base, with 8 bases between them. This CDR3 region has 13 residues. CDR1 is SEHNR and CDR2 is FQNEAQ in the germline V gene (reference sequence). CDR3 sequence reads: CASSAISNTEAFF. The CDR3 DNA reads TGTGCCAGCAGCGCTATTTCGAACACTGAAGCTTTCTTT.

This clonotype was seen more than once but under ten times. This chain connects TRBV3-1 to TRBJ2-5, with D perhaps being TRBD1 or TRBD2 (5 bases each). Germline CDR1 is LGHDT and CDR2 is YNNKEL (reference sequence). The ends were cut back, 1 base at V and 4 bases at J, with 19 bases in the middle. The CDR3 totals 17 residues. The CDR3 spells CASSQVIVWGSGETQYF. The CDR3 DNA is TGTGCCAGCAGCCAAGTTATAGTCTGGGGGTCCGGAGAGACCCAGTACTTC.

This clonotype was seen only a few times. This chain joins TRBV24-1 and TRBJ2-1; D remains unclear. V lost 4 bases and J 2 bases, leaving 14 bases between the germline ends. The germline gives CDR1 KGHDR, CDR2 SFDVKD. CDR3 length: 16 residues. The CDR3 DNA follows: TGTGCCACCAGTGAGGGAAAAGTTCGAACCTACAATGAGCAGTTCTTC. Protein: CATSEGKVRTYNEQFF.

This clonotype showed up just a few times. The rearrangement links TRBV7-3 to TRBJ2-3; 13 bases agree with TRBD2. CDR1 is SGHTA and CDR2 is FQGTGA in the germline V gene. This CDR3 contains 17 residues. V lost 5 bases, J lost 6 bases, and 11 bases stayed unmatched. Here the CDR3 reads CASSPRLAGGGSDTQYF. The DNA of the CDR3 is TGTGCCAGCAGCCCCCGACTAGCGGGAGGAGGTTCGGATACGCAGTATTTT.

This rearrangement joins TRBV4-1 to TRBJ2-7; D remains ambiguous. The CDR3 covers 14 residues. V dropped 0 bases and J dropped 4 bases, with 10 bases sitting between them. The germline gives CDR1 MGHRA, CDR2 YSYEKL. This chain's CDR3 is CASSQDPELYEQYF. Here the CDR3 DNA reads TGCGCCAGCAGCCAAGACCCGGAACTTTACGAGCAGTACTTC.

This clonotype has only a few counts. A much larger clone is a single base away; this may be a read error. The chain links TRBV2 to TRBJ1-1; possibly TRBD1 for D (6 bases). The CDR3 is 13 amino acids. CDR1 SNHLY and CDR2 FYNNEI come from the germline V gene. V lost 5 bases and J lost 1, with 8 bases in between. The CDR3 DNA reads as TGTGCCAGCAGTTACAGGGAGAACACTGAAGCTTTCTTT. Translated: CASSYRENTEAFF.

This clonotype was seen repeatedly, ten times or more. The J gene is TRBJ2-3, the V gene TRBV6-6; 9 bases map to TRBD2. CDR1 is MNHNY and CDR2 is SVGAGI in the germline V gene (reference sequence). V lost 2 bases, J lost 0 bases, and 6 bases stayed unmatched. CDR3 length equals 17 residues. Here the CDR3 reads CASSYLRLAASTDTQYF. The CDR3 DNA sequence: TGTGCCAGCAGTTACCTAAGACTAGCGGCTAGCACAGATACGCAGTATTTT.

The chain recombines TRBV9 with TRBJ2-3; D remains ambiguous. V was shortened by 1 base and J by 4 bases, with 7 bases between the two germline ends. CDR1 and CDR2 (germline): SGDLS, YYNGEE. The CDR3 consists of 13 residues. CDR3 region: CASSVRAPDTQYF. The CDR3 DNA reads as TGTGCCAGCAGCGTACGAGCCCCAGATACGCAGTATTTT.

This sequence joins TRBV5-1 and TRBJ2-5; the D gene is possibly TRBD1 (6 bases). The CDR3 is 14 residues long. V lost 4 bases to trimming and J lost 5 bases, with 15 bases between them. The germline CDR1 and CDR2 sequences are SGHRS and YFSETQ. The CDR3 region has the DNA TGCGCCAGCAGCATACTACAGGGTGGGGAGACCCAGTACTTC. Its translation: CASSILQGGETQYF.

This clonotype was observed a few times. The CDR3 loop reads CASSLFPNNEQFF. The CDR3 region has the DNA TGCGCCAGCAGCTTGTTCCCAAACAATGAGCAGTTCTTC. The rearrangement joins TRBV5-1 to TRBJ2-5; D gene ambiguous. Gene TRBJ2-1 matches the end of the DNA better, so the J call may be wrong. CDR1 SGHRS and CDR2 YFSETQ come from the germline V gene. The CDR3 covers 13 residues.

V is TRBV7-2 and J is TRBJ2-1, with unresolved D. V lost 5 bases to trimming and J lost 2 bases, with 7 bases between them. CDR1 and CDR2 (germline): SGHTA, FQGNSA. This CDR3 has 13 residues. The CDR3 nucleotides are TGTGCCAGCAGCGCCCGGGCCTACAATGAGCAGTTCTTC. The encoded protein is CASSARAYNEQFF.

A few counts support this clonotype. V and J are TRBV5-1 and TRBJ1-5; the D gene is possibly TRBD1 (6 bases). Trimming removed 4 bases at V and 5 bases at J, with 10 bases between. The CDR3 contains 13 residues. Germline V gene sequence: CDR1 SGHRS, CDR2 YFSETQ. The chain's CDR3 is CASSKAGDQPQHF. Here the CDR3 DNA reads TGCGCCAGCAGCAAAGCAGGGGATCAGCCCCAGCATTTT.

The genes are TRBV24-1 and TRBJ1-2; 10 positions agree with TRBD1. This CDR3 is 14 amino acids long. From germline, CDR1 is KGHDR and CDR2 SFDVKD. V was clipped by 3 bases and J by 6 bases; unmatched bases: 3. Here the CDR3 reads CATSDGTGEDGYTF. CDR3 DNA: TGTGCCACCAGTGATGGGACAGGGGAGGATGGCTACACCTTC.

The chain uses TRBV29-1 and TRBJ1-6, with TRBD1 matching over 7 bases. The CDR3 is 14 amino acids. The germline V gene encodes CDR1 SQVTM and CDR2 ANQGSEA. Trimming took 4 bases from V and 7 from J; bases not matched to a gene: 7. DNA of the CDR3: TGCAGCGTTGCTGAGGGACAGAAGAATTCACCCCTCCACTTT. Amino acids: CSVAEGQKNSPLHF.

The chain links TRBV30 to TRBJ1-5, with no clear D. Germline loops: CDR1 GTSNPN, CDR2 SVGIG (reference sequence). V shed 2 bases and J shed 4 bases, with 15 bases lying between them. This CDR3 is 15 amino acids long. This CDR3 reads CAWSICVFRNQPQHF. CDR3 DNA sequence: TGTGCCTGGAGTATTTGTGTGTTTAGGAATCAGCCCCAGCATTTT.

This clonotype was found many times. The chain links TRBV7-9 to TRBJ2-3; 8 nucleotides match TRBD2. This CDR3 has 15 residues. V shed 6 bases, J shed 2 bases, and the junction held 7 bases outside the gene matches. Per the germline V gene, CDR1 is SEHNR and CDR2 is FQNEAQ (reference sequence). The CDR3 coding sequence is TGTGCCAGCAGGCCACCTAGCGGGCTCACAGATACGCAGTATTTT. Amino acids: CASRPPSGLTDTQYF.

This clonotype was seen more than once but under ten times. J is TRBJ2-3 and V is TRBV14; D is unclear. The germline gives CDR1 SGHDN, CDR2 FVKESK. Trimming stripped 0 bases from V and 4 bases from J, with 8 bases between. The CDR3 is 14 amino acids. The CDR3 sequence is CASSQDAVPDTQYF. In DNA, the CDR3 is TGTGCCAGCAGCCAAGACGCGGTCCCAGATACGCAGTATTTT.

CDR3 DNA: TGTGCCAGCAGCGCGGGACAGCTTAGATCGAGGTACTTC. Residues: CASSAGQLRSRYF. The rearrangement uses TRBV14 and TRBJ2-5; weak D call: TRBD1 (7 bases). This CDR3 is 13 amino acids long. Trimming took 5 bases from V and 13 from J, leaving 20 bases between them. Germline lookup yields CDR1 SGHDN and CDR2 FVKESK.

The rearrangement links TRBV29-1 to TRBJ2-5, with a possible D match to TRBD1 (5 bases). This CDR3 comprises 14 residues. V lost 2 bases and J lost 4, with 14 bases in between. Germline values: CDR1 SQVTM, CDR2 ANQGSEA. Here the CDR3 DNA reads TGCAGCGTTGAACCCACCAGGGTGGGAGAGACCCAGTACTTC. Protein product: CSVEPTRVGETQYF.

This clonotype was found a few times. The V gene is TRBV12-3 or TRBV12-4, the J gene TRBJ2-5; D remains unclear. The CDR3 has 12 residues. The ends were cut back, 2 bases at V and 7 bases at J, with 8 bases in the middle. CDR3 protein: CASSLSRRTQYF. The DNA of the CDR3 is TGTGCCAGCAGTTTAAGCCGGAGGACCCAGTACTTC.

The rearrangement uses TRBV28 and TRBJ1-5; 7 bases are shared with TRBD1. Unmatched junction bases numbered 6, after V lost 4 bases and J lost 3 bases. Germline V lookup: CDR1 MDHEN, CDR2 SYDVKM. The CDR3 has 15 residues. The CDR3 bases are TGTGCCAGCAGTTCGAGGGGGACAGACAATCAGCCCCAGCATTTT. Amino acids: CASSSRGTDNQPQHF.

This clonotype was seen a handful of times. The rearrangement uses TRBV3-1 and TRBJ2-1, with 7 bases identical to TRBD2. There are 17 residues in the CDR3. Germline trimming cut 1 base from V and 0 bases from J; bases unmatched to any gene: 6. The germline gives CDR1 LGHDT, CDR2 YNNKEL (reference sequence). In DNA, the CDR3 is TGTGCCAGCAGCCAAGTTTCGGGGGGAGGCTCCTACAATGAGCAGTTCTTC. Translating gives CASSQVSGGGSYNEQFF.

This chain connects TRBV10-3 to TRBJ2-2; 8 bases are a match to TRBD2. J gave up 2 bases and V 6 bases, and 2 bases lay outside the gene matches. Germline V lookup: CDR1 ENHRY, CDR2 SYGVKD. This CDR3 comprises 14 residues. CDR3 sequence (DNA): TGTGCCATCAGGACTAGCGAAAACACCGGGGAGCTGTTTTTT. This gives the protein CAIRTSENTGELFF.